The 29 T cell receptor beta chains below were found in one sample sequenced in a study of blood T cell repertoires in COVID-19. The method was immunoSEQ multiplex PCR; TCRdb's version includes in-frame clones alone and lacks a portion of them. This sample yields some 490,000 clones, of which around 85% are seen a single time; roughly 3.2% belongs to the top ten. The sequencing input was peripheral blood. These receptors were collected from a human donor in a cohort sampled during active COVID-19.

V usage is TRBV7-8 and J usage is TRBJ2-7; tentative D call: TRBD2 (6 bases). With 4 bases removed from V and 2 bases from J, the gap between germline ends came to 15 bases. The CDR3 is made up of 15 amino acids. The V gene's germline CDR1 is SGHVS and CDR2 FQNEAQ. CDR3 coding DNA: TGTGCCAGCAGCTACCGGGACTCTAAGGCCTACGAGCAGTACTTC. The encoded protein is CASSYRDSKAYEQYF.

In regard to this clone: Other DNA sequences in the same sample also yield this CDR3. The J gene is TRBJ2-5, the V gene TRBV9; 9 nucleotides agree with TRBD2. V shed 0 bases and J 3 bases; nucleotides not matched to a gene: 6. The CDR3 runs 16 residues. Germline CDR1 is SGDLS and CDR2 is YYNGEE. CDR3 nucleotide sequence: TGTGCCAGCAGCGTAGGCCTGGCGGGAGGGGAAGAGACCCAGTACTTC. Its translation: CASSVGLAGGEETQYF.

The chain recombines TRBV7-9 with TRBJ2-1, with D possibly matching TRBD2 (7 bases). This CDR3 is 14 amino acids long. Germline loops: CDR1 SEHNR, CDR2 FQNEAQ (reference sequence). Between the trimmed V and J ends, which lost 0 bases and 6 bases, there was a span of 9 bases. The CDR3 here is CASSLAGGGNEQFF. In DNA form, the CDR3 reads TGTGCCAGCAGCTTAGCGGGAGGGGGCAATGAGCAGTTCTTC. The full variable domain, in which reference TRBV7-9 and TRBJ2-1 provide the parts outside the CDR3, is DTGVSQNPRHKITKRGQNVTFRCDPISEHNRLYWYRQTLGQGPEFLTYFQNEAQLEKSRLLSDRFSAERPKGSFSTLEIQRTEQGDSAMYLCASSLAGGGNEQFFGPGTRLTVL.

The chain combines TRBV7-9 with TRBJ1-2, with 9 positions matching TRBD1. Per germline, CDR1 SEHNR and CDR2 FQNEAQ (reference sequence). Trimming cost V 1 base and J 7 bases; bases outside gene matches: 7. The CDR3 contains 15 residues. CDR3 region: CASSLVATGGSGYTF. The CDR3 region has the DNA TGTGCCAGCAGCTTAGTCGCGACAGGGGGGTCTGGCTACACCTTC.

The V call is TRBV14, the J call TRBJ1-6; possibly TRBD1 for D (5 bases). CDR3 length: 15 residues. V was trimmed by 1 base and J by 11 bases, leaving 15 bases between them. CDR1 is SGHDN, CDR2 FVKESK, per germline. The CDR3 sequence is CASSQGGGVRTPLHF. The CDR3 DNA is TGTGCCAGCAGCCAAGGGGGCGGGGTACGGACACCCCTCCACTTT.

The genes are TRBV7-2 and TRBJ1-1; D remains unclear. Germline V gene sequence: CDR1 SGHTA, CDR2 FQGNSA. This CDR3 region has 15 residues. With 4 bases removed from V and 2 bases from J, the gap between germline ends came to 14 bases. The CDR3 here is CASSSDQAGNTEAFF. Written as DNA, the CDR3 is TGTGCCAGCAGCTCCGATCAGGCTGGAAACACTGAAGCTTTCTTT.

This clone was seen at least ten times. The CDR3 DNA follows: TGTGCCAGCGGGGCCCGCGGGACAGGGGGCTCTGGGGCCAACGTCCTGACTTTC. Amino acid sequence: CASGARGTGGSGANVLTF. This chain links TRBV7-2 with TRBJ2-6, with 11 bases that match TRBD1. J gave up 0 bases and V 8 bases, and 9 bases lay outside the gene matches. The CDR3 sequence is 18 residues long. CDR1 and CDR2 (germline): SGHTA, FQGNSA.

The rearrangement joins TRBV28 to TRBJ1-2, with 7 bases identical to TRBD1. V was clipped by 5 bases and J by 5 bases; unmatched bases: 14. Germline V CDR1 and CDR2: MDHEN, SYDVKM. The CDR3 runs to 16 residues. The CDR3 DNA is TGTGCCAGCAGTAACCCATTTGGGACAGAATTTTATGGCTACACCTTC. It encodes CASSNPFGTEFYGYTF.

This clone was recorded once. The V and J genes are TRBV3-1 (or the pseudogene TRBV3-2) and TRBJ2-7; 14 nucleotides match TRBD2. Germline CDR1 and CDR2: LGHDT and YNNKEL (reference sequence). V gave up 2 bases and J gave up 6 bases; unmatched junction bases: 3. The CDR3 consists of 15 residues. The CDR3 DNA reads TGTGCCAGCAGCCAATGGGGACTAGCGGGAGCCGAGCAGTACTTC. Protein: CASSQWGLAGAEQYF.

V is TRBV24-1 and J is TRBJ2-3; 7 positions agree with TRBD1. Germline V lookup: CDR1 KGHDR, CDR2 SFDVKD. The J segment lost 5 bases and the V segment lost 2 bases, leaving 12 bases of the junction unmatched. CDR3 length equals 17 residues. The DNA for the CDR3 is TGTGCCACCAGTGATTCTAGAGGGGGCCACGCGGGAGATACGCAGTATTTT. Protein: CATSDSRGGHAGDTQYF.

The count of this clone is one. CDR3 residues: CATSDRRTGANVLTF. The CDR3 coding sequence is TGTGCCACCAGTGACCGCAGGACTGGGGCCAACGTCCTGACTTTC. J is TRBJ2-6 and V is TRBV24-1; D gene unclear. V lost 4 bases to trimming and J lost 2 bases, with 8 bases between them. CDR3 length: 15 residues. Germline lookup yields CDR1 KGHDR and CDR2 SFDVKD.

The chain uses TRBV9 and TRBJ2-7; 9 bases fit TRBD1. CDR1 and CDR2 from the germline V gene are SGDLS and YYNGEE. There are 15 residues in the CDR3. V was pared by 4 bases and J by 1 base, with 6 bases of the junction left unmatched. The CDR3 bases are TGTGCCAGCAGCTTCGGACAGGGGCGTTCCTACGAGCAGTACTTC. It encodes CASSFGQGRSYEQYF.

The rearrangement links TRBV30 to TRBJ1-4; the match to TRBD1 covers 7 bases. After removal of 5 bases from V and 7 bases from J, the junction contained 10 bases not matched to a gene. Looked up from germline, CDR1 is GTSNPN and CDR2 is SVGIG (reference sequence). CDR3 length: 14 amino acids. As DNA, the CDR3 is TGTGCCTGGGCCATACAGGGGAGTGGTGAAAAACTGTTTTTT. Its translation is CAWAIQGSGEKLFF.

The chain combines TRBV19 with TRBJ2-1; 8 bases fit TRBD1. The CDR3 is 18 residues long. V lost 2 bases, J lost 0 bases, and 9 bases stayed unmatched. The germline gives CDR1 LNHDA, CDR2 SQIVND (reference sequence). CDR3 coding DNA: TGTGCCAGTAGTATATCCGTTTGGGGGACAGGCTCCTACAATGAGCAGTTCTTC. Encoded protein: CASSISVWGTGSYNEQFF.

The chain links TRBV14 to TRBJ2-3; 12 bases agree with TRBD2. Losses at the gene ends were 1 base for V and 3 bases for J; bases not matched to a gene: 5. Germline lookup yields CDR1 SGHDN and CDR2 FVKESK. The CDR3 spans 17 residues. CDR3 sequence (DNA): TGTGCCAGCAGCCAAGTCATGCTAGCGGGAGGGACAGATACGCAGTATTTT. This encodes CASSQVMLAGGTDTQYF.

This chain connects TRBV4-1 to TRBJ2-1; the D gene is possibly TRBD1 (5 bases). CDR3 length: 14 amino acids. V lost 0 bases and J lost 7, with 10 bases in between. The germline V gene has CDR1 MGHRA and CDR2 YSYEKL. The CDR3 coding sequence is TGCGCCAGCAGCCAAGACAGGGTGGGGAATGAGCAGTTCTTC. It codes for CASSQDRVGNEQFF.

The gene calls are TRBV28 and TRBJ2-6, with 9 bases that match TRBD1. After removal of 4 bases from V and 4 bases from J, the junction contained 8 bases not matched to a gene. Germline lookup yields CDR1 MDHEN and CDR2 SYDVKM. There are 17 residues in the CDR3. Here the CDR3 DNA reads TGTGCCAGCAGTTCATCGGGACAGGGTAACGGGGCCAACGTCCTGACTTTC. This encodes CASSSSGQGNGANVLTF.

The chain recombines TRBV7-9 with TRBJ2-7, with 10 nucleotides matching TRBD1. V was clipped by 4 bases and J by 2 bases; unmatched bases: 5. The CDR3 has 15 residues. Per germline, CDR1 SEHNR and CDR2 FQNEAQ (reference sequence). CDR3 DNA sequence: TGTGCCAGCAGCTCCGGGACAGGGGTACCCTACGAGCAGTACTTC. The encoded protein is CASSSGTGVPYEQYF.

The V gene is TRBV5-1, the J gene TRBJ1-2; maybe TRBD1 (5 bases). V dropped 5 bases and J dropped 4 bases, with 15 bases sitting between them. The CDR3 is made up of 14 amino acids. CDR1 is SGHRS and CDR2 is YFSETQ in the germline V gene. The CDR3, as DNA: TGCGCCAGCAGTTTTCAGGGCAACCGCTATGGCTACACCTTC. It translates to CASSFQGNRYGYTF.

The CDR3 is CASSQYGSRSNQPQHF. Here the CDR3 DNA reads TGCGCCAGCAGTCAATATGGTTCCCGGAGCAATCAGCCCCAGCATTTT. This chain uses TRBV23-1 with TRBJ1-5; D is uncertain. TRBV23-1 has ORF status, its function being uncertain. This CDR3 has 16 residues. V dropped 1 base and J dropped 1 base, with 11 bases sitting between them.

J is TRBJ1-1 and V is TRBV5-1, with D hard to call. Germline CDR1 SGHRS, CDR2 YFSETQ. The CDR3 consists of 15 residues. V lost 0 bases and J 0 bases, leaving 9 bases between the germline ends. CDR3 residues: CASSLEAGVNTEAFF. DNA of the CDR3: TGCGCCAGCAGCTTGGAAGCGGGAGTGAACACTGAAGCTTTCTTT.

This sequence joins TRBV9 and TRBJ2-3, with D perhaps TRBD2 (7 bases). This CDR3 region has 16 residues. The ends were cut back, 0 bases at V and 5 bases at J, with 16 bases in the middle. Per the germline V gene, CDR1 is SGDLS and CDR2 is YYNGEE. CDR3 DNA: TGTGCCAGCAGCGTAGAGTTGCGTAGGGGGGGAGATACGCAGTATTTT. Protein sequence: CASSVELRRGGDTQYF.

This clone has just one count. CDR3 residues: CASSLAATSGTVEQYF. The CDR3 nucleotides are TGCGCCAGCAGCTTGGCCGCGACTAGCGGTACAGTGGAGCAGTACTTC. The chain employs TRBV5-1 and TRBJ2-7; 9 bases align to TRBD2. Germline V gene lookup returns CDR1 SGHRS and CDR2 YFSETQ. Germline trimming cut 0 bases from V and 7 bases from J; bases unmatched to any gene: 11. The CDR3 extends over 16 amino acids.

This clone has a single count. This chain connects TRBV15 to TRBJ2-5, with 7 bases matching TRBD1. Unmatched junction bases numbered 4, after V lost 1 base and J lost 2 bases. The length of the CDR3 is 15 residues. In germline, CDR1 is LNHNV, CDR2 YYDKDF (reference sequence). CDR3 amino acids: CATSRGTGYQETQYF. DNA of the CDR3: TGTGCCACCAGCAGAGGGACAGGTTATCAAGAGACCCAGTACTTC.

J is TRBJ2-2 and V is TRBV18; 7 bases are shared with TRBD1. The trim removed 3 bases at V and 0 bases at J, leaving 4 bases unmatched. This CDR3 comprises 16 residues. Germline V CDR1 and CDR2: KGHSH, LQKENI. As DNA, the CDR3 is TGTGCCAGCTCACCTAACAGGGGCACGAACACCGGGGAGCTGTTTTTT. The encoded protein is CASSPNRGTNTGELFF.

This CDR3 reads CAISDRSQGDTEAFF. The CDR3 region has the DNA TGTGCCATCAGTGACCGGAGCCAGGGGGACACTGAAGCTTTCTTT. V gene TRBV10-3 combines with J gene TRBJ1-1, with 7 bases identical to TRBD1. The CDR3 covers 15 residues. The trim removed 3 bases at V and 3 bases at J, leaving 7 bases unmatched. CDR1 is ENHRY and CDR2 is SYGVKD in the germline V gene.

The genes are TRBV30 and TRBJ2-2, with TRBD1 as a possible D gene (6 bases). Germline loops: CDR1 GTSNPN, CDR2 SVGIG (reference sequence). The V end lost 2 bases, the J end lost 5 bases, and 9 bases lay between the germline ends. The CDR3 has 13 residues. The CDR3 DNA follows: TGTGCCTGGAGTTCACAGGGAACCGGGGAGCTGTTTTTT. Translating gives CAWSSQGTGELFF.

The chain joins TRBV30 to TRBJ2-1; TRBD2 matches at 9 bases. Germline assignment: CDR1 GTSNPN and CDR2 SVGIG (reference sequence). The CDR3 has 14 amino acids. Trimming removed 4 bases from V and 7 bases from J; junction bases left unmatched: 8. CDR3 residues: CAWTLAGRRNEQFF. CDR3 nucleotides: TGTGCCTGGACTCTAGCGGGACGAAGAAATGAGCAGTTCTTC.

The chain is built from TRBV6-6 and TRBJ1-5; TRBD1 is a possible D gene (5 bases). Trimming stripped 7 bases from V and 7 bases from J, with 11 bases between. The germline V gene has CDR1 MNHNY and CDR2 SVGAGI (reference sequence). The CDR3 contains 12 residues. In DNA, the CDR3 is TGTGCCAGCATGATGGGGGGGCAGCCCCAGCATTTT. Encoded protein: CASMMGGQPQHF.